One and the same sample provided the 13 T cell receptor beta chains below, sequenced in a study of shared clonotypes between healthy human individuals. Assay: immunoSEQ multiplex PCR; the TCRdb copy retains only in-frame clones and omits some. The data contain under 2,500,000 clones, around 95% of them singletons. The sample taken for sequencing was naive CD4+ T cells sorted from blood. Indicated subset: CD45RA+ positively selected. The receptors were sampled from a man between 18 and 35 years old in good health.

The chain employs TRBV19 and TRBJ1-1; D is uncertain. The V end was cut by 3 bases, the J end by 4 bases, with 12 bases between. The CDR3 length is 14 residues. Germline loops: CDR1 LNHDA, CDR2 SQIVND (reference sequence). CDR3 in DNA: TGTGCCAGTAGTATTGCGGCAGTGGGCACTGAAGCTTTCTTT. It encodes CASSIAAVGTEAFF.

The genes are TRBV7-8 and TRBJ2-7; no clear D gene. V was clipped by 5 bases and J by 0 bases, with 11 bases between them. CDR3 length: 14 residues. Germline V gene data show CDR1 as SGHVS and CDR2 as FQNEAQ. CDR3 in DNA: TGTGCCAGCAGCGCCCGGGTTAGCTCCTACGAGCAGTACTTC. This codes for CASSARVSSYEQYF.

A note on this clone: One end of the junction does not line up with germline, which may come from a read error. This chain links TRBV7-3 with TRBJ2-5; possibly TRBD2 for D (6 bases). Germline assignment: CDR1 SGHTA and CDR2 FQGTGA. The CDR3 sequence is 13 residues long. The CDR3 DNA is TGTGCCAGCAGCCGGGAGCCAATTGAGACCCGGTACTTC. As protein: CASSREPIETRYF.

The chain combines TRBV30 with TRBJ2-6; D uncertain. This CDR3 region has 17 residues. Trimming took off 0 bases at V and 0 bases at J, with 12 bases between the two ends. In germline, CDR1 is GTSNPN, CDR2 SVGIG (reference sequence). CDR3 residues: CAWSVGKVSSGANVLTF. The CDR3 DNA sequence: TGTGCCTGGAGTGTGGGAAAGGTCAGCTCTGGGGCCAACGTCCTGACTTTC.

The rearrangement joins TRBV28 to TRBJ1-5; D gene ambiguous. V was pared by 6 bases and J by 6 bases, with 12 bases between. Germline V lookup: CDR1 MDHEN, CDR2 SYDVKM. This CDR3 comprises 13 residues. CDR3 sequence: CASREGFLQPQHF. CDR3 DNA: TGTGCCAGCAGGGAGGGTTTTCTTCAGCCCCAGCATTTT.

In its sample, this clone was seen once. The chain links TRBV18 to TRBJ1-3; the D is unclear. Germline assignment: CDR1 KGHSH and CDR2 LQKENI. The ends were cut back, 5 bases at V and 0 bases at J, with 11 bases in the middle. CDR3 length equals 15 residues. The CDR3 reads CASSVSGSSGNTIYF. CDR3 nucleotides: TGTGCCAGCTCAGTTAGCGGGAGCTCTGGAAACACCATATATTTT.

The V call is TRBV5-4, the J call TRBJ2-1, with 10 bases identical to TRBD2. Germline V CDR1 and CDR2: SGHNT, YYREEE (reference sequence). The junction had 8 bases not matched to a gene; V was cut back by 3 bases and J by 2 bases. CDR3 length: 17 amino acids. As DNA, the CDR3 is TGTGCCAGCAGCTCGTACAAGCGGGGGGGCCCCTACAATGAGCAGTTCTTC. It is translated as CASSSYKRGGPYNEQFF.

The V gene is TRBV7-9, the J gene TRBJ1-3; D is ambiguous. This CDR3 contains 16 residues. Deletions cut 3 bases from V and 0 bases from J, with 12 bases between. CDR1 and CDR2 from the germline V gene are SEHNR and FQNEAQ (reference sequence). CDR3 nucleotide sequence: TGTGCCAGCAGCTTTCGAACCGGGATCTCTGGAAACACCATATATTTT. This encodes CASSFRTGISGNTIYF.

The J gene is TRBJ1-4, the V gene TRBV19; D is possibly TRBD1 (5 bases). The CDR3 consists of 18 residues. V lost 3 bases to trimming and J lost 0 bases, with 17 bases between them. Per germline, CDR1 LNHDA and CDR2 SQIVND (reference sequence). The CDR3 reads CASSIPVRGAPTNEKLFF. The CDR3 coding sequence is TGTGCCAGTAGTATTCCGGTTCGTGGGGCGCCAACTAATGAAAAACTGTTTTTT.

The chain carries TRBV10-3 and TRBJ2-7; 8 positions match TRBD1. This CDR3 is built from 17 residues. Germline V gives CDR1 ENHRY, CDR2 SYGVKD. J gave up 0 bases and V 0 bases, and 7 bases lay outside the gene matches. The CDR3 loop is CAISESFLTGASYEQYF. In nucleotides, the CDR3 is TGTGCCATCAGTGAGTCCTTCCTGACAGGGGCCTCCTACGAGCAGTACTTC.

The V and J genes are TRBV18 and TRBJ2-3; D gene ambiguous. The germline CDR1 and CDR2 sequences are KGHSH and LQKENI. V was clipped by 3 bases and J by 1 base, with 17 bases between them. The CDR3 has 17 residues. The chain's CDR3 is CASSPVSARWGTDTQYF. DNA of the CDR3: TGTGCCAGCTCACCGGTATCAGCTCGGTGGGGCACAGATACGCAGTATTTT.

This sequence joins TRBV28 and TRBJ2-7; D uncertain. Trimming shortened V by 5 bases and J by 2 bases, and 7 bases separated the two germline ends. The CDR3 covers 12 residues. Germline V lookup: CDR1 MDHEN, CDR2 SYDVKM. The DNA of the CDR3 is TGTGCCAGCAGTCGCTACCCCTACGAGCAGTACTTC. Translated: CASSRYPYEQYF.

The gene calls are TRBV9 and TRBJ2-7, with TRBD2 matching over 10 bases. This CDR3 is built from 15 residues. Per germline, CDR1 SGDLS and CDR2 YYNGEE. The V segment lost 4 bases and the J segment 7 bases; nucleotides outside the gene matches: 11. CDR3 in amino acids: CASSPSLAGVREQYF. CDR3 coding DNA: TGTGCCAGCAGCCCGAGTCTAGCGGGAGTGAGGGAGCAGTACTTC.